This T cell receptor beta chain derives from a study of blood T cell repertoires in COVID-19. Study at large: Nucleic acid was either cDNA or gDNA, and it came from T cells, B-cell-depleted T cells, or PBMCs.

Data came from immunoSEQ multiplex PCR; TCRdb stores just in-frame clones and leaves some out. The sample includes more than 150,000 clones, about 88% of them seen just once. Membership in each cohort depended on participant-reported clinical history. Either two negative PCRs, clearance, or symptom resolution qualified Cohort 3 donors as recovered. This clone was observed a single time. The clonotype originates from a woman in her fifties or sixties who had recovered from COVID-19. Sequencing input: PBMCs or T cells enriched from blood (not recorded which).

The CDR3 protein is CASNPGTGGFYEQYF. CDR3 in DNA: TGTGCCAGCAATCCGGGGACAGGGGGTTTTTACGAGCAGTACTTC. This chain uses TRBV6-5 with TRBJ2-7, with 11 bases matching TRBD1. The germline gives CDR1 MNHEY, CDR2 SVGAGI. The length of the CDR3 is 15 residues. V shed 7 bases and J 4 bases; nucleotides not matched to a gene: 9.